This entry features one T cell receptor (beta chain) sequence. Its antigen specificity is not known. TCR beta CDR3 regions were amplified by multiplex PCR using the immunoSEQ assay from an average of 1200 ng genomic DNA per sample. Primer bias was corrected in the assay by using a complete synthetic TCR repertoire to establish an amplification baseline. Amplicons were sequenced on the Illumina platform. On the study's bioinformatics: Error correction of the sequences involved clustering with frequency ratios plus a modified nearest-neighbor algorithm, after which the sequences were analyzed in the immunoSEQ Analyzer using IMGT gene definitions. TCR richness and evenness were averaged over 20 rarefaction repeats at each rarefaction depth, excluding samples with fewer sequences than the depth. Relative abundances of V, D and J genes were compared between groups using Wilcoxon rank sum tests, with FDR correction applied. For the blinded duplicates, the intraclass correlation was about 96% for TCR richness and averaged about 77% across some 66 gene segments. Sourced from immuneACCESS, this table was stored by TCRdb with only in-frame sequences that have V and J called. A share of the clones is absent; for the studies checked, an unresolved V gene accounts for under half, and the remainder has no known explanation. The V and J calls and clone size come from that table; D and trimming were worked out from the DNA. This sample's listing comprises roughly 19,000 clones. The ten largest clonotypes hold over 6.5% of the sample.

These data originate in a study of T cells in women clearing cervical HPV infection listed by TCRdb under 2018. The study in broad terms: Cases were some 24 women with histologically confirmed HPV16-related CIN3 or worse, including a couple of invasive cancers. The approximately 25 controls were women who cleared a single incident HPV16 infection within 12 months without developing precancer or cancer. Blood from cases was collected at the visit where the lesion was first found, while blood from controls was collected once the infection could no longer be detected. For cases, the median interval between lesion detection and blood sampling was about 140 days, with an interquartile range of about 80 to 210 days. Because only a few women had HLA typing data, the possibility that HLA type acted as a confounder could not be ruled out. An exploratory proof-of-principle case-control study, nested within the Guanacaste HPV Natural History Study in Costa Rica, was conducted to compare TCR repertoires across cervical HPV16 outcomes. Cases and controls were matched on year of sample collection and on age within five years. Cases had a median age of approximately 35 years compared with 37 to 45 for controls, and baseline characteristics showed no significant differences between the groups. The parent cohort enrolled approximately 9,200 women aged 18 or older in Guanacaste, Costa Rica, during about 1992 to 1995 and followed them for approximately seven years. Five blinded duplicates per group were added as quality controls, so that some 60 samples were obtained: 50 or so participants and some 10 replicates. The paper's findings and limits, for the study overall: Across sequencing depths, CIN3+ cases showed significantly higher TCR repertoire richness than controls, but evenness did not differ between the groups. Because T-cell numbers per sample were unknown, differences in richness could reflect varying T-cell content rather than repertoire biology. Random forest classifiers that combined richness and V gene abundances separated cases from controls with an estimated AUC of 0.83. Because of the cross-sectional design, the study could not determine whether the associations came before infection or resulted from infection, and neither effector/memory subsets nor HPV-specific T cells were isolated.

Every participant had a single incident cervical HPV16 infection, and prevalent HPV16 infections were excluded. Cervical HPV DNA was detected by MY09/MY11 PCR and genotyped by dot-blot hybridization. About 14 mL of heparinized blood was centrifuged, after which the buffy coat was aliquoted, frozen at -30 degrees C, and then stored at -80 degrees C. QIAGEN kits were used to extract genomic DNA from the buffy coat specimens. Sequenced: blood buffy coat. The sequence was obtained from a woman aged 18-70 years with a cervical HPV16 infection that either progressed to CIN3+ or cleared (not recorded which).

The CDR3 protein sequence reads: CANPRDRDGNEQFF. CDR3 bases read: TGTGCCAACCCGCGGGACAGGGATGGAAATGAG. The chain joins TRBV19 to TRBJ2-1; a stretch of 9 junction bases matches TRBD1. The read ends 3 residues before the CDR3 terminus; that terminus is restored from the germline J gene. The CDR3 has 14 amino acids, counting the end cysteine and phenylalanine. Sequencing covers 33 bases of the CDR3, shown here with the frame starting at base 1. Per the germline V gene (reference sequence), LNHDA is the CDR1 and SQIVND is the CDR2. After removal of 10 bases from V and 7 bases from J, the junction retains 11 bases not matched to a gene.